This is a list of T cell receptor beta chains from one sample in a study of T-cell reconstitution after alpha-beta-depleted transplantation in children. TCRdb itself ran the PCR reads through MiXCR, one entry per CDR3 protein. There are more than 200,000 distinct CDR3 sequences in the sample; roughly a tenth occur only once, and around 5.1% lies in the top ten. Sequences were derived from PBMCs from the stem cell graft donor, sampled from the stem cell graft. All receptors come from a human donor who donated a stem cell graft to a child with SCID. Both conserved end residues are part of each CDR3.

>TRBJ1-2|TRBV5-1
CASSLDSTGGRRGYTF
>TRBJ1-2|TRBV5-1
CASSPEDGYGYTF
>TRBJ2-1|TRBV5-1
CASSPLPLAGGGSSYNEQFF
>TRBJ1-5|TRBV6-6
CASKEMINQPQHF
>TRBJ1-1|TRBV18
CASSSGQGTTNTEAFF
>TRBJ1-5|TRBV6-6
CASSQWDQPQHF
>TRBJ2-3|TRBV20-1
CSARDPRGTDTQYF
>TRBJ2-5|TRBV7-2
CASSPGTSGWVKTQYF
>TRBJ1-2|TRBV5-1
CASSLETASYYTF
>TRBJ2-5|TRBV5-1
CASRGRAAIQETQYF
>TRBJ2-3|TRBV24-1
CATSGVQSTDTQYF
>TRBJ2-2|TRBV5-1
CASSLNTAGDTGELFF
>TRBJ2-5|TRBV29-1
CSVETTIAKTQYF
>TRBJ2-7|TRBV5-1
CASSLSPVDHEQYF
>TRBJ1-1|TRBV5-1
CASSLVRPNTEAFF
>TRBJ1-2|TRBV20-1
CSAPEGGTYGYTF
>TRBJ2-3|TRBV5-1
CASSLVGGAVTDTQYF
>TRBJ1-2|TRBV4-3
CASSQEGNSVCTF
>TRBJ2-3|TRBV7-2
CASSLEGGVGDTQYF
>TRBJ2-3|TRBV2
CASRWTSGGAIRTDTQYF
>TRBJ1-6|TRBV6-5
CASSLTFRSPLHF
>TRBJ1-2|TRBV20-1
CSARDVRVAGGGYTF
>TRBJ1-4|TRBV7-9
CASSLNRGGANEKLFF
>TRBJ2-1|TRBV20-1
CSAPQGGIYNEQFF
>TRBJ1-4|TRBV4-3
CASSQSGTANEKLFF
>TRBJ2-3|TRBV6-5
CASSYGDRGRGSDTQYF
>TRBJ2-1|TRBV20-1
CCARERIGSRYNEQFF
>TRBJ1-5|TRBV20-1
CSARSTYSNQPQHF
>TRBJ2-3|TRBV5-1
CASSLAAGGRLNTQYF
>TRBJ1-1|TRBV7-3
CASSGGQGTEAFF
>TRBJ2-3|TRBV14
CASSQDVAGPSTDTQYF
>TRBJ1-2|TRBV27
CASSLRQGFRPYYGYTF
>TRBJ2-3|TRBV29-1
CSVVLGGDTQYF
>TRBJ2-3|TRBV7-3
CASSLNRLDTQYF
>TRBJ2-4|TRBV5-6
CASSLGQGNIQYF
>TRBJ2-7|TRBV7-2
CASSLAPGGGSYEQYF
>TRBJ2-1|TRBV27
CASSPRLAGGPEQFF
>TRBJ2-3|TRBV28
CASSPPGAGGNTQYF
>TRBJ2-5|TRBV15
CATSPTANQETQYF
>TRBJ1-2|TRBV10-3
CAISDRWLNDGYTF
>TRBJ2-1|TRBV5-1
CASSFVRGGVTGSYNEQFF
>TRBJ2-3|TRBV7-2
CASSLGAGSDTQYF
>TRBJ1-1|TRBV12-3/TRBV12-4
CASSLERGTEAFF
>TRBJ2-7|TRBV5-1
CASSLDGGNYEQYF
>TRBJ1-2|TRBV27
CASSYRGLGYGYTF
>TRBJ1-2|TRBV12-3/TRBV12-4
CASSFGTPTSGYTF
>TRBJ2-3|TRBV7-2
CASSLVVGVDTDTQYF
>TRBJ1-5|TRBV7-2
CASRSGLGSNQPQHF
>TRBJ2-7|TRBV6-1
CASRPTVYEQYF
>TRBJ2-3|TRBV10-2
CASSERRGGADTQYF
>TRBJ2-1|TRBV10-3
CAITESGGGLDEQFF
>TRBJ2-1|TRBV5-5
CASSLGIRIEYNEQFF
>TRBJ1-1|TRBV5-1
CASSLVSRPSTEAFF
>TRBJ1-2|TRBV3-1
CASSQVGGYTF
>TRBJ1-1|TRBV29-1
CSVAGGAGDTEAFF